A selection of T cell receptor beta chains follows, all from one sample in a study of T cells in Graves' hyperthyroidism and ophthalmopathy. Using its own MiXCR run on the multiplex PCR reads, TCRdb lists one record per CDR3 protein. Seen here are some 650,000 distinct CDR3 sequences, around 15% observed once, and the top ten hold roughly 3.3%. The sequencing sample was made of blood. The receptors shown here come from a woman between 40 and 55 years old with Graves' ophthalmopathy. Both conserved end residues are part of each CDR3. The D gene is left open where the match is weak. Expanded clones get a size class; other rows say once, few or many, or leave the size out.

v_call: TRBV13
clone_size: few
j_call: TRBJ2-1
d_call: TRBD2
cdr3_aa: CASLGGGFGEQFF

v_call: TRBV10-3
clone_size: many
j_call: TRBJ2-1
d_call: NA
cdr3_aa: CAISESTEAYNEQFF

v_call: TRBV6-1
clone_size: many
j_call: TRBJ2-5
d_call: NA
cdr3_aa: CASTSGYQETQYF

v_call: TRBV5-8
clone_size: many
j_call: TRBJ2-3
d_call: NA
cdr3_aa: CASSPGIDTQYF

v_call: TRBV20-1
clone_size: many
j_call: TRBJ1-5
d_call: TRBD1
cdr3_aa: CSARAGTGDQPQHF

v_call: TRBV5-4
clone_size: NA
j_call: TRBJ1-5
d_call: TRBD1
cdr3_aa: CASSLGGQNTYGNQPQHF

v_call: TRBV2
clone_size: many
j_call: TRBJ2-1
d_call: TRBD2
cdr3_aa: CASRISGTRFNEQFF

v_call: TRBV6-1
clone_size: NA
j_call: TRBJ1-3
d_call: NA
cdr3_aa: CASRTSTGYPGNTIYF

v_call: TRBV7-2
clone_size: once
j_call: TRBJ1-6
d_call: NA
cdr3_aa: CASSDGWGSPLHF

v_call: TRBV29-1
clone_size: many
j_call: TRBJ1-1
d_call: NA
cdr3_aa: CSASGGWNTEAFF

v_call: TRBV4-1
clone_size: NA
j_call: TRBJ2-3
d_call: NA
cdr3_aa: CASSQEVRITDTQYF